The clone carrying this T cell receptor beta chain appeared once. The data belong to a study of OX40 agonist ivuxolimab in advanced cancers. Profiling relied on immunoSEQ multiplex PCR, and the TCRdb table lists in-frame clones only, not all of them. The table includes some 26,000 clones, roughly 77% detected once. V gave up 8 bases and J gave up 1 base, with 11 bases separating them. The CDR3 loop spans 13 amino acids. Germline lookup yields CDR1 KGHSH and CDR2 LQKENI. The chain uses TRBV18 and TRBJ2-5; D remains unclear. This sample comprised CD4+ or CD8+ T cells sorted from blood, obtained in a trial of the OX40 agonist ivuxolimab. This sequence was found in an adult with an advanced solid tumor such as melanoma, head and neck, liver or kidney cancer. The CDR3 protein is CASTKAAQETQYF. Written as DNA, the CDR3 is TGTGCCAGCACAAAGGCGGCCCAAGAGACCCAGTACTTC. Full variable domain (missing parts from reference TRBV18 and TRBJ2-5): NAGVMQNPRHLVRRRGQEARLRCSPMKGHSHVYWYRQLPEEGLKFMVYLQKENIIDESGMPKERFSAEFPKEGPSILRIQQVVRGDSAAYFCASTKAAQETQYFGPGTRLLVL.